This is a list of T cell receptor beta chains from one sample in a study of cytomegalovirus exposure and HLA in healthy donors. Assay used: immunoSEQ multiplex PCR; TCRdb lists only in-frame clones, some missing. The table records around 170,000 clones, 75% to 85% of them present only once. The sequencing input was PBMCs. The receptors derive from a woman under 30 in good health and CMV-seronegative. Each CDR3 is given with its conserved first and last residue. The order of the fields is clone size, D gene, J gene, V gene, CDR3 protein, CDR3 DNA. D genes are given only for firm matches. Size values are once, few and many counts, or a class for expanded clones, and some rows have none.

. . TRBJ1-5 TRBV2 CASSPRGTGNQPQHF TGTGCCAGCAGTCCAAGGGGCACGGGCAATCAGCCCCAGCATTTT
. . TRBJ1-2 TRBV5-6 CASSFRARQGYGYTF TGTGCCAGCAGCTTTCGAGCGAGGCAGGGCTATGGCTACACCTTC
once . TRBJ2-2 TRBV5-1 CASRSSPNTGELFF TGCGCCAGCAGGAGCTCCCCGAACACCGGGGAGCTGTTTTTT
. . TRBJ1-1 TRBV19 CASSILSRTEAFF TGTGCCAGTAGTATCCTGTCCCGGACTGAAGCTTTCTTT
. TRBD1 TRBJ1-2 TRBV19 CASSIPGQGSYGYTF TGTGCCAGTAGTATCCCGGGACAGGGAAGCTATGGCTACACCTTC
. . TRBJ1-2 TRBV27 CASSLWPGANDGYTF TGTGCCAGCAGTTTATGGCCAGGGGCGAACGATGGCTACACCTTC
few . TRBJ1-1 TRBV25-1 CASSDRQNTEAFF TGTGCCAGCAGTGACAGACAGAACACTGAAGCTTTCTTT
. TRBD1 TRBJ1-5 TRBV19 CASSRQGESFQPQHF TGTGCCAGTAGTCGGCAGGGGGAATCATTTCAGCCCCAGCATTTT
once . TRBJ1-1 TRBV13 CASSTGGNTEAFF TGTGCCAGCAGCACCGGGGGGAACACTGAAGCTTTCTTT
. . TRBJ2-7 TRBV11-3 CASSRGPIPTYEQYF TGTGCCAGCAGCCGCGGCCCCATTCCGACCTACGAGCAGTACTTC
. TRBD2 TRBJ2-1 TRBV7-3 CASSITSGGYNEQFF TGTGCCAGCAGCATTACTAGCGGGGGATACAATGAGCAGTTCTTC
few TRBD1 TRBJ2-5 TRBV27 CASSLGWTGQETQYF TGTGCCAGCAGTTTAGGCTGGACAGGGCAAGAGACCCAGTACTTC
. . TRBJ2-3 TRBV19 CASSIAPDTQYF TGTGCCAGTAGTATCGCGCCGGATACGCAGTATTTT
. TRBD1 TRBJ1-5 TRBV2 CASKDRGYQPQHF TGTGCCAGCAAGGACAGGGGGTATCAGCCCCAGCATTTT
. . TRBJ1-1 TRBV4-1 CASSQAGDDTEAFF TGCGCCAGCAGCCAAGCGGGGGACGACACTGAAGCTTTCTTT
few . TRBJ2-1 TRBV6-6 CASTLLRRGTYNEQFF TGTGCCAGCACCCTGCTGAGAAGGGGAACCTACAATGAGCAGTTCTTC
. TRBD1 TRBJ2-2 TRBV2 CASSVRQGHTGELFF TGTGCCAGCAGTGTAAGACAGGGGCACACCGGGGAGCTGTTTTTT
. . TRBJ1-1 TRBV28 CASSPRDLKNTEAFF TGTGCCAGCAGTCCGCGGGACCTTAAGAACACTGAAGCTTTCTTT
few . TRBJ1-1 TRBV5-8 CAGDEQERLYTEAFF TGTGCCGGCGACGAACAGGAGCGTCTGTACACTGAAGCTTTCTTT
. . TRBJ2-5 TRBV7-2 CASSLSRGTKETQYF TGTGCCAGCAGCTTAAGTAGGGGGACCAAAGAGACCCAGTACTTC
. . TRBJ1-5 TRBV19 CASTPAYSNQPQHF TGTGCCAGTACCCCAGCGTATAGCAATCAGCCCCAGCATTTT
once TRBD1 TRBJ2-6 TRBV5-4 CASTTDRAAGANVLTF TGTGCCAGCACCACGGACAGGGCAGCTGGGGCCAACGTCCTGACTTTC
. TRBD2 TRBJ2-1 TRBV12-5 CASGLSGTSAYNEQFF TGTGCTAGTGGTTTATCCGGGACTAGCGCATACAATGAGCAGTTCTTC
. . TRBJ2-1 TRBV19 CASSIAGGNSYNEQFF TGTGCCAGTAGTATAGCGGGCGGGAACTCCTACAATGAGCAGTTCTTC
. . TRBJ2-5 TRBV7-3 CASSSSAQETQYF TGTGCCAGCAGCTCCAGCGCACAAGAGACCCAGTACTTC
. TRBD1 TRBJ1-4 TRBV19 CASSSGTGEKLFF TGTGCCAGTAGTTCCGGGACAGGGGAAAAACTGTTTTTT
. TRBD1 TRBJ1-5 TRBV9 CASSGGTAQPQHF TGTGCCAGCAGCGGCGGGACAGCTCAGCCCCAGCATTTT
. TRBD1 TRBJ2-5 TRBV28 CASSTAARGQETQYF TGTGCCAGCAGCACCGCGGCCAGGGGGCAAGAGACCCAGTACTTC
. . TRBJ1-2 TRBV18 CASSPPTGEGYTF TGTGCCAGCTCACCACCGACAGGAGAGGGCTACACCTTC
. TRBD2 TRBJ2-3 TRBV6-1 CASSEPGVAGASDTQYF TGTGCCAGCAGTGAACCCGGGGTAGCGGGAGCCTCAGATACGCAGTATTTT
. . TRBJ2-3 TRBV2 CASTLGETSTDTQYF TGTGCCAGCACCCTCGGGGAAACTAGCACAGATACGCAGTATTTT
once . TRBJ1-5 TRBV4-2 CASSLPGGSQPQHF TGTGCCAGCAGCCTACCCGGGGGATCTCAGCCCCAGCATTTT
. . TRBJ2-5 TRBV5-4 CASTPPDGEETQYF TGTGCCAGCACCCCACCCGACGGAGAAGAGACCCAGTACTTC
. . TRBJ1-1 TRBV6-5 CASSSEVITEAFF TGTGCCAGCAGCTCAGAGGTCATCACTGAAGCTTTCTTT
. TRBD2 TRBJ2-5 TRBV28 CASSPLGLAGVWETQYF TGTGCCAGCAGCCCCCTGGGACTAGCGGGAGTTTGGGAGACCCAGTACTTC
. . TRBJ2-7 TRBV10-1 CASSEWDSQQYF TGCGCCAGCAGTGAGTGGGACTCCCAGCAGTACTTC
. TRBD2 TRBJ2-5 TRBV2 CASSSAGGETQYF TGTGCCAGCAGCTCTGCGGGGGGCGAGACCCAGTACTTC
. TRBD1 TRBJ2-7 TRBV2 CASGGTGESYEQYF TGTGCCAGCGGGGGGACAGGGGAATCGTACGAGCAGTACTTC
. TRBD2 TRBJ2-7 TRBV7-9 CASSQPVGREGEQYF TGTGCCAGCAGCCAACCGGTGGGCAGGGAGGGCGAGCAGTACTTC
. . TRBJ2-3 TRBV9 CASSVDAGTDTQYF TGTGCCAGCAGCGTAGATGCAGGGACAGATACGCAGTATTTT
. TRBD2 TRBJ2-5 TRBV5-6 CASSLQGLAEETQYF TGTGCCAGCAGCTTGCAAGGACTAGCAGAAGAGACCCAGTACTTC
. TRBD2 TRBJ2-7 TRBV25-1 CAAERGDSYYEQYF TGTGCCGCAGAGCGGGGGGACAGCTACTACGAGCAGTACTTC
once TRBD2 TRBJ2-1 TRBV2 CASSVDRLAARYNEQFF TGTGCCAGCAGTGTGGATCGACTAGCCGCTCGATACAATGAGCAGTTCTTC
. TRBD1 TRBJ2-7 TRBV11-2 CASSQGTAYEQYF TGTGCCAGCAGCCAAGGGACAGCCTACGAGCAGTACTTC
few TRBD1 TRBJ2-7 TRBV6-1 CATPTGGSEQYF TGTGCCACCCCGACAGGGGGAAGCGAGCAGTACTTC
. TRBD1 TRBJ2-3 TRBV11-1 CASRQQGLSTDTQYF TGTGCCAGCAGACAACAGGGGTTAAGCACAGATACGCAGTATTTT
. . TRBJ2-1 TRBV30 CAATTSSNEQFF TGTGCCGCTACGACTAGTTCCAATGAGCAGTTCTTC
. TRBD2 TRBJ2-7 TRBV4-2 CASSQEQLAGSEQYF TGTGCCAGCAGCCAAGAGCAACTAGCGGGGAGCGAGCAGTACTTC
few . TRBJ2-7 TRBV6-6 CACRSSYEQYF TGTGCCTGCCGGAGCAGTTACGAGCAGTACTTC